The present entry profiles one TCR beta chain with its context. The antigen is unknown. The data were taken from a study of STAT5B mutations in CD4+ large granular lymphocyte leukemia. Overall study: Among healthy controls, a particular HLA allele went with more CDR3 'QG' motifs. Study-wide results and limits: Main leukemic clonotypes were patient-specific, but under 30% appeared at low frequency elsewhere.

Profiling relied on immunoSEQ multiplex PCR, and the TCRdb table lists in-frame clones only, not all of them. The sample includes tens of thousands of clones, about 82% of them seen just once. This CDR3 contains 17 residues. Per germline, CDR1 MGHRA and CDR2 YSYEKL. The V segment lost 1 base and the J segment 4 bases; nucleotides outside the gene matches: 6. This TCR derives from a human donor in good health. Sequenced material: CD4+ T cells from blood buffy coats. V usage is TRBV4-1 and J usage is TRBJ2-1; 11 bases match TRBD2. The CDR3 region is CASSQGRASGRYNEQFF. The CDR3 DNA sequence: TGCGCCAGCAGCCAAGGACGTGCTAGCGGGAGGTACAATGAGCAGTTCTTC.